This section outlines one TCR beta chain sequence together with its context. Antigen unknown. Method: immunoSEQ multiplex PCR; TCRdb's copy keeps in-frame clones and lacks some. The repertoire holds approximately 1,500,000 clones, with about 98% as singletons. These data come from a study of shared clonotypes between healthy human individuals. Across the whole study: There were three CD4 naive, three CD4 memory, two CD8 naive and one CD8 memory plates per donor.

Study-level results: Clonotypes that were shared across a handful of donors made up roughly 5% of naive CD4 clonotypes.

Sequencing was carried out using naive CD4+ T cells sorted from blood. Subset in this sample: CD45RA+ positively selected. The receptor's source is a man in his thirties or forties in good health.

The CDR3 bases are TGTGCCAGCAGCTTAGAACGGCTAGAATACCCGTTGGTGCAGTTCTTC. This sequence encodes CASSLERLEYPLVQFF. The chain combines TRBV7-2 with TRBJ2-1; no clear D. The CDR3 extends over 16 amino acids. Between the trimmed V and J ends, which lost 1 base and 12 bases, there was a span of 22 bases. Per germline, CDR1 SGHTA and CDR2 FQGNSA.